These 24 T cell receptor beta chains were sequenced from one sample in a study of blood T cell repertoires in COVID-19. Sequencing used immunoSEQ multiplex PCR; TCRdb keeps in-frame clones, though not all of them. The sample has 450,000 or so clones, nearly 90% seen once. The sequencing input was peripheral blood. The receptors come from a man younger than 35 with COVID-19, enrolled during active disease.

V usage is TRBV18 and J usage is TRBJ2-7, with 13 nucleotides matching TRBD2. Unmatched junction bases numbered 18, after V lost 3 bases and J lost 7 bases. The CDR3 is made up of 19 amino acids. In germline, CDR1 is KGHSH, CDR2 LQKENI. The CDR3 reads CASSPPQGFLTSGRMEQYF. CDR3 in DNA: TGTGCCAGCTCACCGCCACAGGGCTTTTTGACTAGCGGGAGGATGGAGCAGTACTTC.

V and J are TRBV19 and TRBJ1-5; perhaps TRBD1 as D (5 bases). The CDR3 runs 17 residues. Between the trimmed V and J ends, which lost 7 bases and 1 base, there was a span of 20 bases. The V gene's germline CDR1 is LNHDA and CDR2 SQIVND (reference sequence). The CDR3 protein is CASNGGGVLRSNQPQHF. For the CDR3, the DNA is TGTGCCAGTAATGGGGGGGGTGTTTTGCGGAGCAATCAGCCCCAGCATTTT.

The chain couples TRBV6-5 to TRBJ1-2, with TRBD1 matching over 7 bases. Germline V CDR1 and CDR2: MNHEY, SVGAGI. Germline trimming cut 11 bases from V and 8 bases from J; bases unmatched to any gene: 14. This CDR3 is built from 13 residues. The CDR3 is CAAWGRQGGGYTF. CDR3 in DNA: TGTGCCGCCTGGGGACGACAGGGTGGGGGCTACACCTTC.

The chain employs TRBV12-5 and TRBJ2-3; D is uncertain. The germline gives CDR1 LGHNT, CDR2 FRNRAP. V gave up 5 bases and J gave up 1 base, with 7 bases separating them. The CDR3 spans 13 residues. CDR3 sequence reads: CASGPSGTDTQYF. DNA of the CDR3: TGTGCTAGTGGTCCCTCCGGCACAGATACGCAGTATTTT.

V and J are TRBV6-1 and TRBJ2-4; a possible D gene is TRBD2 (6 bases). The CDR3 contains 16 residues. Trimming pared 3 bases from V and 0 bases from J, leaving 12 bases between. Looked up from germline, CDR1 is MNHNS and CDR2 is SASEGT. CDR3 sequence (DNA): TGTGCCAGCAGTGAGATCCTAGCGCTAGCCAAAAACATTCAGTACTTC. It is translated as CASSEILALAKNIQYF.

This chain connects TRBV15 to TRBJ1-5, with TRBD1 as a possible D gene (5 bases). V lost 3 bases, J lost 6 bases, and 9 bases lay in between. The germline V gene encodes CDR1 LNHNV and CDR2 YYDKDF (reference sequence). This CDR3 contains 13 residues. The CDR3, as DNA: TGTGCCACCAGCAGCCCAGGGCTTCAGCCCCAGCATTTT. Amino acid sequence: CATSSPGLQPQHF.

The gene calls are TRBV5-1 and TRBJ2-1, with 14 bases matching TRBD2. The length of the CDR3 is 16 residues. The J segment lost 8 bases and the V segment lost 0 bases, leaving 4 bases of the junction unmatched. In germline, CDR1 is SGHRS, CDR2 YFSETQ. CDR3 sequence reads: CASSLDRLAGGHEQFF. The CDR3 nucleotides read TGCGCCAGCAGCTTGGACCGACTAGCGGGAGGGCATGAGCAGTTCTTC.

This rearrangement joins TRBV5-1 to TRBJ2-6, with 7 bases aligning to TRBD1. The ends lost 4 bases at V and 0 bases at J; junction bases unmatched: 7. CDR1 SGHRS and CDR2 YFSETQ come from the germline V gene. This CDR3 spans 17 amino acids. CDR3 amino acids: CASSPRGQTSGANVLTF. The CDR3 bases are TGCGCCAGCAGCCCTAGGGGACAGACCTCTGGGGCCAACGTCCTGACTTTC.

The chain couples TRBV24-1 to TRBJ2-4; the match to TRBD1 covers 7 bases. J lost 3 bases, V lost 5 bases, and 12 bases had no gene match. The CDR3 loop spans 17 amino acids. Per the germline V gene, CDR1 is KGHDR and CDR2 is SFDVKD. This chain's CDR3 is CATSGGQIGLGKNIQYF. The CDR3 nucleotides read TGTGCCACCAGTGGGGGACAGATAGGTCTGGGCAAAAACATTCAGTACTTC.

The genes are TRBV14 and TRBJ2-3; unclear D gene. V lost 0 bases and J lost 1, with 14 bases in between. The CDR3 is made up of 17 amino acids. Per the germline V gene, CDR1 is SGHDN and CDR2 is FVKESK. For the CDR3, the DNA is TGTGCCAGCAGCCAAGATCTGCCTGACTGGGGCACAGATACGCAGTATTTT. As protein: CASSQDLPDWGTDTQYF.

The chain joins TRBV5-4 to TRBJ2-4; 8 bases line up with TRBD1. The J segment lost 3 bases and the V segment lost 6 bases, leaving 14 bases of the junction unmatched. The CDR3 has 17 amino acids. From germline, CDR1 is SGHNT and CDR2 YYREEE (reference sequence). The CDR3: CASTATGQGRGKNIQYF. The CDR3 bases are TGTGCCAGCACCGCGACCGGACAGGGAAGGGGCAAAAACATTCAGTACTTC.

The chain carries TRBV12-5 and TRBJ2-1; D may be TRBD1 (5 bases). CDR3 length: 15 amino acids. Looked up from germline, CDR1 is LGHNT and CDR2 is FRNRAP. V was clipped by 5 bases and J by 2 bases, with 13 bases between them. CDR3 region: CASGPPGYTYNEQFF. The DNA for the CDR3 is TGTGCTAGTGGTCCTCCAGGGTATACCTACAATGAGCAGTTCTTC.

Comments on this clone: Other DNA sequences of this sample code for an identical CDR3. V usage is TRBV6-6 and J usage is TRBJ1-2; D ambiguous. This CDR3 is built from 13 residues. Trimming removed 6 bases at V and 3 bases at J, with 11 bases between. CDR1 is MNHNY and CDR2 is SVGAGI in the germline V gene (reference sequence). As DNA, the CDR3 is TGTGCCAGCAGCCCGACCGGGGACTATGGCTACACCTTC. Residues: CASSPTGDYGYTF.

The CDR3 reads CASSTGSHYEQYF. As DNA, the CDR3 is TGTGCCAGCAGCACCGGGTCCCACTACGAGCAGTACTTC. The V gene is TRBV6-5, the J gene TRBJ2-7; D is ambiguous. V lost 6 bases and J 3 bases, leaving 12 bases between the germline ends. CDR3 length: 13 amino acids. Germline values: CDR1 MNHEY, CDR2 SVGAGI.

The chain recombines TRBV11-2 with TRBJ2-2; 7 bases are shared with TRBD1. The CDR3 contains 15 residues. With 3 bases clipped from V and 2 bases from J, the junction kept 3 bases outside the gene matches. From germline, CDR1 is SGHAT and CDR2 FQNNGV. The CDR3 reads CASSLGQTNTGELFF. The CDR3 nucleotides are TGTGCCAGCAGCTTGGGACAGACAAACACCGGGGAGCTGTTTTTT.

This chain links TRBV28 with TRBJ2-2, with 8 bases identical to TRBD2. Trimming took 2 bases from V and 4 from J; bases not matched to a gene: 6. CDR1 and CDR2 (germline): MDHEN, SYDVKM. The length of the CDR3 is 16 residues. CDR3 region: CASSLVLAAFTGELFF. CDR3 coding DNA: TGTGCCAGCAGTTTAGTACTAGCGGCGTTCACCGGGGAGCTGTTTTTT. Full variable domain (missing parts from reference TRBV28 and TRBJ2-2): DVKVTQSSRYLVKRTGEKVFLECVQDMDHENMFWYRQDPGLGLRLIYFSYDVKMKEKGDIPEGYSVSREKKERFSLILESASTNQTSMYLCASSLVLAAFTGELFFGEGSRLTVL.

The rearrangement joins TRBV5-1 to TRBJ1-4; 7 positions agree with TRBD1. The CDR3 runs 17 residues. Trimming cost V 4 bases and J 0 bases; bases outside gene matches: 9. The germline V gene encodes CDR1 SGHRS and CDR2 YFSETQ. In DNA, the CDR3 is TGCGCCAGCAGCCGATTTGACAGGGTTACAACTAATGAAAAACTGTTTTTT. Its protein product is CASSRFDRVTTNEKLFF.

The chain joins TRBV5-8 to TRBJ2-7; 7 nucleotides match TRBD1. Germline CDR1 is SGHTS and CDR2 is YDEGEE. The CDR3 is 16 residues long. Germline trimming cut 0 bases from V and 3 bases from J; bases unmatched to any gene: 9. The CDR3 loop reads CASSLGTGQSFYEQYF. Written as DNA, the CDR3 is TGTGCCAGCAGCTTGGGGACGGGACAGTCCTTCTACGAGCAGTACTTC.

Here the CDR3 reads CASSRDYQETQYF. In nucleotides, the CDR3 is TGCGCCAGCAGCCGAGACTACCAAGAGACCCAGTACTTC. The chain has TRBV4-1 and TRBJ2-5; D remains ambiguous. Germline lookup yields CDR1 MGHRA and CDR2 YSYEKL. CDR3 length: 13 amino acids. The V end lost 4 bases, the J end lost 0 bases, and 6 bases lay between the germline ends.

The J gene is TRBJ1-1, the V gene TRBV18; TRBD1 is a possible D gene (6 bases). The CDR3 spans 16 residues. CDR1 and CDR2 (germline): KGHSH, LQKENI. With 1 base removed from V and 0 bases from J, the gap between germline ends came to 12 bases. The CDR3 reads CASSPQGPGVNTEAFF. The CDR3 nucleotides read TGTGCCAGCTCACCACAGGGTCCAGGGGTGAACACTGAAGCTTTCTTT.

J is TRBJ2-2 and V is TRBV18, with a tentative D call TRBD1 (5 bases). CDR1 is KGHSH, CDR2 LQKENI, per germline. This CDR3 is 12 amino acids long. Trimming cost V 5 bases and J 7 bases, with 8 bases left between them. The CDR3 bases are TGTGCCAGCTCAAGGACAAGCGGGGAGCTGTTTTTT. It yields the protein CASSRTSGELFF.

The V call is TRBV3-1 (or the pseudogene TRBV3-2), the J call TRBJ1-5, with TRBD1 identical over 10 bases. This CDR3 region has 15 residues. Trimming removed 4 bases from V and 4 bases from J; junction bases left unmatched: 4. Germline V CDR1 and CDR2: LGHDT, YNNKEL (reference sequence). CDR3 DNA: TGTGCCAGCAGCCGGGGACAGGGGCTTAATCAGCCCCAGCATTTT. This encodes CASSRGQGLNQPQHF.

The chain combines TRBV3-1 (or the pseudogene TRBV3-2) with TRBJ2-5, with TRBD1 matching over 7 bases. The CDR3 sequence is 14 residues long. The V gene's germline CDR1 is LGHDT and CDR2 YNNKEL (reference sequence). V lost 5 bases, J lost 4 bases, and 7 bases stayed unmatched. The CDR3: CASSWRQGGETQYF. CDR3 DNA: TGTGCCAGCAGCTGGCGACAGGGTGGAGAGACCCAGTACTTC.

The chain uses TRBV24-1 and TRBJ2-2, with 13 bases matching TRBD2. The CDR3 covers 17 residues. With 8 bases clipped from V and 6 bases from J, the junction kept 11 bases outside the gene matches. Germline assignment: CDR1 KGHDR and CDR2 SFDVKD. CDR3 sequence (DNA): TGTGCCACCATGGGGACTAGCGGGGAGCTCGGGGCCGGGGAGCTGTTTTTT. Translated, it gives CATMGTSGELGAGELFF.